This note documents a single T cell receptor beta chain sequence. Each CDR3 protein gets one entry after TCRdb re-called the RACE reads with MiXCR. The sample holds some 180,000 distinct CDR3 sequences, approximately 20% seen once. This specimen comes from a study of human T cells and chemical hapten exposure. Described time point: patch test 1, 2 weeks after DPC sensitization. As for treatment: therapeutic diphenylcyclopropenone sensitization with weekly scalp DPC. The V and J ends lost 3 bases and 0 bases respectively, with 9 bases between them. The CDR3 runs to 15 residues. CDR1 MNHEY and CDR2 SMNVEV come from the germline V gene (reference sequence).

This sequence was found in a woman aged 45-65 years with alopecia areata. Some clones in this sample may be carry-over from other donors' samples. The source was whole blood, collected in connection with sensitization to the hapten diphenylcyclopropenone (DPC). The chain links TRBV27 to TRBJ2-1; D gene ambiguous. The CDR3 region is CASSFSQSSYNEQFF. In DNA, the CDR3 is TGTGCCAGCAGTTTTTCACAGAGCTCCTACAATGAGCAGTTCTTC.